The text below deals with one TCR beta chain. Antigen unknown. The sample originates from a study of T cell repertoires in cytomegalovirus infection. Study-level information: TCR beta signatures that were public indicated CMV infection and matching HLA type.

This CDR3 has 14 residues. Germline CDR1 reads SGHDN; CDR2 reads FVKESK. V shed 0 bases and J shed 5 bases, with 10 bases lying between them. Study conclusions and caveats: Dominant in the ex vivo response were TCR beta clonotypes restricted by HLA-C and specific for CMV. There were carriers of CMV plus the relevant HLA, and cumulative public TCR beta family frequency identified them.

One entry per CDR3 protein results from TCRdb running MiXCR on the reads. The table records more than 250,000 distinct CDR3 sequences, roughly 13% of them present only once. The sequenced material came from PBMCs. The chain is built from TRBV14 and TRBJ1-1; D is unresolved. This receptor was obtained from a human donor in good health (CMV status not recorded). Some clones in this sample may be carry-over from other donors' samples. The CDR3 reads CASSQEIGRTEAFF. CDR3 coding DNA: TGTGCCAGCAGCCAAGAGATAGGGAGGACTGAAGCTTTCTTT.